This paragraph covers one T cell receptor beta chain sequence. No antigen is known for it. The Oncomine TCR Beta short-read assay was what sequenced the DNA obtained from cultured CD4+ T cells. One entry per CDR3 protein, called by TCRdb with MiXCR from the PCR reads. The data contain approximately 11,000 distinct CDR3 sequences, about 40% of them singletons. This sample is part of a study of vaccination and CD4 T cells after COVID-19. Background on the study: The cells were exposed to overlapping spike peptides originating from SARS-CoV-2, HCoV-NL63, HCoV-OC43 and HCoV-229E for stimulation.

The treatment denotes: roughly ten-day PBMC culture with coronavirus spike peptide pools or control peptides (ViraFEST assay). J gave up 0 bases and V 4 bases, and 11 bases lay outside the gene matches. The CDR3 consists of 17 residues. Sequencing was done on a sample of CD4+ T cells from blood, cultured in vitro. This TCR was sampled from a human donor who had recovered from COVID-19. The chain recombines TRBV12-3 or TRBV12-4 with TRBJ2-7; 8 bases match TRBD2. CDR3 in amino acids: CASSSTGLATSSYEQYF. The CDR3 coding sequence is TGTGCCAGCAGTTCAACCGGACTAGCAACCTCCTCCTACGAGCAGTACTTC.